The sequence of this T cell receptor beta chain was determined in a study of CD8+ T cells in alopecia areata. Overall study context: Tofacitinib was taken orally by treated patients, and the dose was 5 to 10 mg twice daily. Regarding the study as a whole: Tofacitinib delivered significant drops in scalp clonality and in expanded CD8+ clones among the top 100.

As the sequencing template, cDNA was produced by extracting RNA and reverse transcribing it. Sequencing was performed with immunoSEQ multiplex PCR; in TCRdb, only in-frame clones are kept and a portion is missing. Here the sample spans about 190,000 clones, roughly 60% being singletons. Treatment of the sample: oral pan-JAK inhibitor, 5-10 mg twice daily. This clone was recorded once. The antigen is unknown. Germline CDR1 reads SGHDT; CDR2 reads YYEEEE. V was clipped by 4 bases and J by 5 bases, with 15 bases between them. The CDR3 is 14 amino acids. The clonotype originates from a human donor with alopecia areata. This chain uses TRBV5-6 with TRBJ1-2; tentatively, D is TRBD1 (6 bases). Sequencing used CD4+ T cells sorted from blood, obtained at week 24, from a patient treated with tofacitinib. CDR3 in amino acids: CASSRKTGRYGYTF. The CDR3 bases are TGTGCCAGCAGCCGTAAGACAGGACGGTATGGCTACACCTTC.